A single sample is the source of the 13 T cell receptor beta chains below, sequenced in a study of T cells in Graves' hyperthyroidism and ophthalmopathy. RNA transcripts were the template for amplifying TCR beta CDR3 regions. The primer set for the first-round RT-PCR of the TCR CDR3 was HTBI. One entry per CDR3 protein, called by TCRdb with MiXCR from the multiplex PCR reads. Found here are 550,000 to 650,000 distinct CDR3 sequences, approximately 15% of them singletons; the top ten hold almost 6%. Sequenced: blood. These receptors all come from a woman in her 30s with Graves' hyperthyroidism that later progressed to Graves' ophthalmopathy.

This clonotype was observed many times. The V gene is TRBV12-3 or TRBV12-4, the J gene TRBJ2-6; D gene uncertain. Deletions cut 6 bases from V and 0 bases from J, with 3 bases between. There are 13 residues in the CDR3. CDR3 in DNA: TGTGCCAGCAGCTTCTCTGGGGCCAACGTCCTGACTTTC. Protein product: CASSFSGANVLTF.

In its sample, this clonotype was seen many times. The chain employs TRBV11-3 and TRBJ2-1; unclear D gene. Trimming removed 2 bases from V and 9 bases from J, with 11 bases in between. The CDR3 is 13 amino acids. Germline assignment: CDR1 SGHNT and CDR2 YENEEA. CDR3 protein: CASSLLRGGEQFF. CDR3 DNA sequence: TGTGCCAGCAGCTTATTGCGCGGTGGTGAGCAGTTCTTC.

In its sample, this clonotype was seen many times. The V and J genes are TRBV3-1 and TRBJ1-6; no definite D call. Germline V gives CDR1 LGHDT, CDR2 YNNKEL (reference sequence). Between the trimmed V and J ends, which lost 1 base and 3 bases, there was a span of 10 bases. The CDR3 is 16 amino acids. The CDR3 DNA follows: TGTGCCAGCAGCCAAGGTGAGGGTGGCTATAATTCACCCCTCCACTTT. It encodes CASSQGEGGYNSPLHF.

This clonotype was seen a few times. The V gene is TRBV11-2, the J gene TRBJ1-5; the D is unclear. The V end lost 5 bases, the J end lost 6 bases, and 23 bases lay between the germline ends. CDR1 and CDR2 from the germline V gene are SGHAT and FQNNGV. This CDR3 spans 17 amino acids. CDR3 sequence (DNA): TGTGCCAGCAGCAAACATCGTGAGGCCCGGCCTAGTCAGCCCCAGCATTTT. This codes for CASSKHREARPSQPQHF. The full variable domain, with the rest looked up from reference TRBV11-2 and TRBJ1-5, is EAGVAQSPRYKIIEKRQSVAFWCNPISGHATLYWYQQILGQGPKLLIQFQNNGVVDDSQLPKDRFSAERLKGVDSTLKIQPAKLEDSAVYLCASSKHREARPSQPQHFGDGTRLSIL.

This clonotype was counted at least ten times. The chain employs TRBV24-1 and TRBJ2-2, with no clear D. V lost 6 bases and J lost 3, with 1 base in between. Germline assignment: CDR1 KGHDR and CDR2 SFDVKD. CDR3 length: 11 residues. The CDR3 region is CATSHTGELFF. Here the CDR3 DNA reads TGTGCCACCAGTCACACCGGGGAGCTGTTTTTT.

A note on this clonotype: One junction end disagrees with the germline gene, perhaps due to a read error. This rearrangement joins TRBV30 to TRBJ2-3; tentatively, D is TRBD2 (6 bases). Germline lookup yields CDR1 GTSNPN and CDR2 SVGIG (reference sequence). There are 14 residues in the CDR3. Written as DNA, the CDR3 is TGTGCCTGGCGTGTCGGCGGGATCACAGATACGCAGTATTTT. Protein sequence: CAWRVGGITDTQYF.

With regard to this clonotype: Given a much more abundant clone one base away, this may be a read error. V and J are TRBV18 and TRBJ2-7, with a tentative D call TRBD1 (5 bases). The CDR3 runs 14 residues. V lost 2 bases and J 3 bases, leaving 11 bases between the germline ends. From germline, CDR1 is KGHSH and CDR2 LQKENI. The CDR3 sequence: CASSPSSQGYEQYF. CDR3 bases: TGTGCCAGCTCACCATCGAGTCAGGGCTACGAGCAGTACTTC.

The V and J genes are TRBV24-1 and TRBJ2-3; D might be TRBD1 or TRBD2, each matching 6 bases. The CDR3 runs 15 residues. CDR1 is KGHDR and CDR2 is SFDVKD in the germline V gene. V lost 6 bases and J lost 2, with 14 bases in between. Written as DNA, the CDR3 is TGTGCCACCAGTCTTAAGACGGGGGCCACAGATACGCAGTATTTT. It yields the protein CATSLKTGATDTQYF.

This clonotype was seen a handful of times. The chain combines TRBV5-1 with TRBJ2-7; TRBD1 matches at 9 bases. Trimming took 4 bases from V and 2 from J; bases not matched to a gene: 4. Germline CDR1 is SGHRS and CDR2 is YFSETQ. The CDR3 sequence is 14 residues long. The CDR3 sequence: CASSVRQGAYEQYF. Written as DNA, the CDR3 is TGCGCCAGCAGCGTAAGACAGGGGGCCTACGAGCAGTACTTC.

This clonotype was seen at least ten times. The V and J genes are TRBV28 and TRBJ1-5; D call uncertain. CDR3 size: 15 residues. Germline lookup yields CDR1 MDHEN and CDR2 SYDVKM. Trimming removed 1 base from V and 0 bases from J, with 7 bases in between. CDR3: CASSLFRYSNQPQHF. The CDR3 region has the DNA TGTGCCAGCAGTTTATTCCGTTATAGCAATCAGCCCCAGCATTTT. Combining the CDR3 with reference TRBV28 and TRBJ1-5 gives the whole variable domain DVKVTQSSRYLVKRTGEKVFLECVQDMDHENMFWYRQDPGLGLRLIYFSYDVKMKEKGDIPEGYSVSREKKERFSLILESASTNQTSMYLCASSLFRYSNQPQHFGDGTRLSIL.

Ten or more counts support this clonotype. The V gene is TRBV10-3, the J gene TRBJ2-4, with TRBD2 as a possible D gene (6 bases). Germline assignment: CDR1 ENHRY and CDR2 SYGVKD. This CDR3 comprises 12 residues. Between the trimmed V and J ends, which lost 4 bases and 5 bases, there was a span of 6 bases. Here the CDR3 reads CAISGGENIQYF. The CDR3 region has the DNA TGTGCCATCAGTGGGGGGGAAAACATTCAGTACTTC.

This clonotype was recorded many times. The rearrangement joins TRBV11-3 to TRBJ1-1; D remains ambiguous. Trimming shortened V by 0 bases and J by 10 bases, and 12 bases separated the two germline ends. CDR1 SGHNT and CDR2 YENEEA come from the germline V gene. This CDR3 has 13 amino acids. The CDR3 reads CASSLEGPGGAFF. The CDR3 region has the DNA TGTGCCAGCAGCTTAGAAGGCCCCGGTGGAGCTTTCTTT.

This clonotype was counted only a few times. CDR3 nucleotide sequence: TGTGCCAGCAGGGATACAGGGGACTATGGCTACACCTTC. Translated: CASRDTGDYGYTF. The chain carries TRBV11-3 and TRBJ1-2, with 7 bases that match TRBD1. The CDR3 consists of 13 residues. V was pared by 6 bases and J by 3 bases, with 4 bases of the junction left unmatched. Germline V gene sequence: CDR1 SGHNT, CDR2 YENEEA. Full variable domain (remainder filled in from reference TRBV11-3 and TRBJ1-2): EAGVVQSPRYKIIEKKQPVAFWCNPISGHNTLYWYLQNLGQGPELLIRYENEEAVDDSQLPKDRFSAERLKGVDSTLKIQPAELGDSAVYLCASRDTGDYGYTFGSGTRLTVV.